This T cell receptor beta chain derives from a study of CD8 T cells in Susac syndrome. Random hexamers were used to reverse transcribe an amount of about 0.45 to 1 ug RNA. TCR beta CDR3 was amplified by immunoSEQ covering 54 Vbeta and 13 Jbeta. TCRdb called the immunoSEQ multiplex PCR reads again in MiXCR, with one record for every CDR3 protein. The table records about 180,000 distinct CDR3 sequences, 94% of them present only once. This clonotype was observed a single time. Trimming stripped 7 bases from V and 0 bases from J, with 12 bases between. CDR1 is SQVTM and CDR2 is ANQGSEA in the germline V gene. This CDR3 region has 13 residues.

The source is a human donor with Susac syndrome. Sample: CD4+ T cells from PBMCs. The gene calls are TRBV29-1 and TRBJ1-1; D is undetermined. The CDR3 DNA follows: TGCAGCGCCGGGAACAGCATGAACACTGAAGCTTTCTTT. Translated: CSAGNSMNTEAFF.